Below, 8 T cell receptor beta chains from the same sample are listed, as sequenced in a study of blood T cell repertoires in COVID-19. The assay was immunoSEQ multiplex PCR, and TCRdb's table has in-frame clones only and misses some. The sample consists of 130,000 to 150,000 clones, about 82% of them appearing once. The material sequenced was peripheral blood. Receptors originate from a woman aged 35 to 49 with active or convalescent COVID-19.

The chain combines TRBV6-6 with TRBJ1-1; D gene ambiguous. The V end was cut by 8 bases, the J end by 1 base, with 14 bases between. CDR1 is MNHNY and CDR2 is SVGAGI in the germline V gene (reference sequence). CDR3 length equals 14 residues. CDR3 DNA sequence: TGTGCCAGCCTAGCCACGGGGAGGAACACTGAAGCTTTCTTT. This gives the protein CASLATGRNTEAFF.

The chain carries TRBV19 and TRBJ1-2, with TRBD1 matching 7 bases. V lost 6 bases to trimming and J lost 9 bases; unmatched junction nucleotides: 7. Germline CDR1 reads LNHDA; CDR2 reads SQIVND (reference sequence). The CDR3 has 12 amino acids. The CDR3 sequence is CASRKGQLRYTF. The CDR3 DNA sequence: TGTGCCAGTAGAAAGGGACAGCTTCGCTACACCTTC.

This CDR3 reads CASSQMGGVNADTQYF. In DNA form, the CDR3 reads TGTGCCAGCAGCCAAATGGGGGGGGTGAATGCAGATACGCAGTATTTT. The V call is TRBV3-1 (or the pseudogene TRBV3-2), the J call TRBJ2-3; TRBD2 aligns across 7 bases. V was clipped by 2 bases and J by 4 bases; unmatched bases: 9. Per the germline V gene, CDR1 is LGHDT and CDR2 is YNNKEL (reference sequence). The CDR3 is 16 amino acids.

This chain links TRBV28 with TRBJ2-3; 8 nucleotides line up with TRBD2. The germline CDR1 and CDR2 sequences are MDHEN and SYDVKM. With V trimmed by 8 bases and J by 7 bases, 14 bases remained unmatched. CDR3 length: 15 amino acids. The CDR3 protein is CASSSGRAVVNTQYF. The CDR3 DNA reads TGTGCCAGCTCCTCCGGGAGGGCCGTCGTGAATACGCAGTATTTT. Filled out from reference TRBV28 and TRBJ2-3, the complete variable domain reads DVKVTQSSRYLVKRTGEKVFLECVQDMDHENMFWYRQDPGLGLRLIYFSYDVKMKEKGDIPEGYSVSREKKERFSLILESASTNQTSMYLCASSSGRAVVNTQYFGPGTRLTVL.

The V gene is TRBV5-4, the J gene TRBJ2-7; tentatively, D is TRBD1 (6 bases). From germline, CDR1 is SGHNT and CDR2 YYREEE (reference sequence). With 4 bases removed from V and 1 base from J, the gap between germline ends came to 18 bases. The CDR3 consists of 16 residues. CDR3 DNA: TGTGCCAGCAGCAGGACAGTCCAACGAGGATCCTACGAGCAGTACTTC. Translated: CASSRTVQRGSYEQYF.

The CDR3 reads CASSLRQEDTEAFF. CDR3 nucleotide sequence: TGTGCCAGCAGCTTACGACAGGAGGACACTGAAGCTTTCTTT. The chain has TRBV7-6 and TRBJ1-1; tentatively, D is TRBD1 (6 bases). Germline CDR1 and CDR2: SGHVS and FNYEAQ. The ends were cut back, 2 bases at V and 3 bases at J, with 10 bases in the middle. The CDR3 contains 14 residues.

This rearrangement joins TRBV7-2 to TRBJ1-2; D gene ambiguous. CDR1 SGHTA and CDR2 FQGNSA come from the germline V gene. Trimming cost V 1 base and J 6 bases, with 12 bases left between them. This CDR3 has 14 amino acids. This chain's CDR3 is CASSLVGESDGYTF. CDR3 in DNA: TGTGCCAGCAGCTTAGTCGGGGAGTCGGATGGCTACACCTTC. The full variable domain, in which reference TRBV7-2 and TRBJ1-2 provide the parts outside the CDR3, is GAGVSQSPSNKVTEKGKDVELRCDPISGHTALYWYRQSLGQGLEFLIYFQGNSAPDKSGLPSDRFSAERTGGSVSTLTIQRTQQEDSAVYLCASSLVGESDGYTFGSGTRLTVV.

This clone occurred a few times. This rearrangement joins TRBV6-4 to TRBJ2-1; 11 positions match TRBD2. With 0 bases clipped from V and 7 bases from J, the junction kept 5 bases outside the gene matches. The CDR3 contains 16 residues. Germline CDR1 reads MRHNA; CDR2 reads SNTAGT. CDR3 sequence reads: CASSDSWLAGGNEQFF. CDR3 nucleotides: TGTGCCAGCAGTGACTCTTGGCTAGCGGGAGGTAATGAGCAGTTCTTC.